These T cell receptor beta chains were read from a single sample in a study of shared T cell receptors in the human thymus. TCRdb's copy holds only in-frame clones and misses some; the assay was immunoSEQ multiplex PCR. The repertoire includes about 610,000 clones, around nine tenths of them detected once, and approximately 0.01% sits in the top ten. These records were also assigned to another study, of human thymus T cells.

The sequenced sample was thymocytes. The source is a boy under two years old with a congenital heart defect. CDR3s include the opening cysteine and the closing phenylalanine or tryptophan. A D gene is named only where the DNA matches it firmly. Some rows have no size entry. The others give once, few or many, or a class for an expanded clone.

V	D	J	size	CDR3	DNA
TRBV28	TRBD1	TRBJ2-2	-	CASSLHRGRRVNTGELFF	TGTGCCAGCAGTTTACACAGGGGGCGAAGGGTTAACACCGGGGAGCTGTTTTTT
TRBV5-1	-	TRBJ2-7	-	CASSWRSEGASYEQYF	TGCGCCAGCAGCTGGAGGTCGGAGGGGGCATCCTACGAGCAGTACTTC
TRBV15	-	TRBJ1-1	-	CATSRDVGAVNTEAFF	TGTGCCACCAGCAGAGATGTGGGGGCCGTGAACACTGAAGCTTTCTTT
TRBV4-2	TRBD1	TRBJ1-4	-	CASSQAGDRFGRRGNEKLFF	TGTGCCAGCAGCCAGGCCGGGGACAGATTCGGGAGACGGGGTAATGAAAAACTGTTTTTT
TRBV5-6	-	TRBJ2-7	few	CASSPGGHLYEQYF	TGTGCCAGCAGCCCGGGGGGACATCTCTACGAGCAGTACTTC
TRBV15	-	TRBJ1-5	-	CATSRVGGRGQPQHF	TGTGCCACCAGCAGAGTCGGAGGGCGAGGTCAGCCCCAGCATTTT
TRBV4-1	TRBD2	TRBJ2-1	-	CASSQDQGSGRSPYNEQFF	TGCGCCAGCAGCCAAGATCAGGGGAGCGGGAGAAGCCCCTACAATGAGCAGTTCTTC
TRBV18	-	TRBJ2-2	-	CASSPGLLTGELFF	TGTGCCAGCTCACCAGGACTACTAACCGGGGAGCTGTTTTTT
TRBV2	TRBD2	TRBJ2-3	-	CAKSGTSSDTQYF	TGTGCCAAGTCCGGGACTAGCTCAGATACGCAGTATTTT
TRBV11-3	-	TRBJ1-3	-	CASRSQGRGGNTIYF	TGTGCCAGCAGATCACAGGGACGGGGTGGAAACACCATATATTTT
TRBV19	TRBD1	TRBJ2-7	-	CASTPTGTLYEQYF	TGTGCCAGTACCCCGACAGGGACCCTCTACGAGCAGTACTTC